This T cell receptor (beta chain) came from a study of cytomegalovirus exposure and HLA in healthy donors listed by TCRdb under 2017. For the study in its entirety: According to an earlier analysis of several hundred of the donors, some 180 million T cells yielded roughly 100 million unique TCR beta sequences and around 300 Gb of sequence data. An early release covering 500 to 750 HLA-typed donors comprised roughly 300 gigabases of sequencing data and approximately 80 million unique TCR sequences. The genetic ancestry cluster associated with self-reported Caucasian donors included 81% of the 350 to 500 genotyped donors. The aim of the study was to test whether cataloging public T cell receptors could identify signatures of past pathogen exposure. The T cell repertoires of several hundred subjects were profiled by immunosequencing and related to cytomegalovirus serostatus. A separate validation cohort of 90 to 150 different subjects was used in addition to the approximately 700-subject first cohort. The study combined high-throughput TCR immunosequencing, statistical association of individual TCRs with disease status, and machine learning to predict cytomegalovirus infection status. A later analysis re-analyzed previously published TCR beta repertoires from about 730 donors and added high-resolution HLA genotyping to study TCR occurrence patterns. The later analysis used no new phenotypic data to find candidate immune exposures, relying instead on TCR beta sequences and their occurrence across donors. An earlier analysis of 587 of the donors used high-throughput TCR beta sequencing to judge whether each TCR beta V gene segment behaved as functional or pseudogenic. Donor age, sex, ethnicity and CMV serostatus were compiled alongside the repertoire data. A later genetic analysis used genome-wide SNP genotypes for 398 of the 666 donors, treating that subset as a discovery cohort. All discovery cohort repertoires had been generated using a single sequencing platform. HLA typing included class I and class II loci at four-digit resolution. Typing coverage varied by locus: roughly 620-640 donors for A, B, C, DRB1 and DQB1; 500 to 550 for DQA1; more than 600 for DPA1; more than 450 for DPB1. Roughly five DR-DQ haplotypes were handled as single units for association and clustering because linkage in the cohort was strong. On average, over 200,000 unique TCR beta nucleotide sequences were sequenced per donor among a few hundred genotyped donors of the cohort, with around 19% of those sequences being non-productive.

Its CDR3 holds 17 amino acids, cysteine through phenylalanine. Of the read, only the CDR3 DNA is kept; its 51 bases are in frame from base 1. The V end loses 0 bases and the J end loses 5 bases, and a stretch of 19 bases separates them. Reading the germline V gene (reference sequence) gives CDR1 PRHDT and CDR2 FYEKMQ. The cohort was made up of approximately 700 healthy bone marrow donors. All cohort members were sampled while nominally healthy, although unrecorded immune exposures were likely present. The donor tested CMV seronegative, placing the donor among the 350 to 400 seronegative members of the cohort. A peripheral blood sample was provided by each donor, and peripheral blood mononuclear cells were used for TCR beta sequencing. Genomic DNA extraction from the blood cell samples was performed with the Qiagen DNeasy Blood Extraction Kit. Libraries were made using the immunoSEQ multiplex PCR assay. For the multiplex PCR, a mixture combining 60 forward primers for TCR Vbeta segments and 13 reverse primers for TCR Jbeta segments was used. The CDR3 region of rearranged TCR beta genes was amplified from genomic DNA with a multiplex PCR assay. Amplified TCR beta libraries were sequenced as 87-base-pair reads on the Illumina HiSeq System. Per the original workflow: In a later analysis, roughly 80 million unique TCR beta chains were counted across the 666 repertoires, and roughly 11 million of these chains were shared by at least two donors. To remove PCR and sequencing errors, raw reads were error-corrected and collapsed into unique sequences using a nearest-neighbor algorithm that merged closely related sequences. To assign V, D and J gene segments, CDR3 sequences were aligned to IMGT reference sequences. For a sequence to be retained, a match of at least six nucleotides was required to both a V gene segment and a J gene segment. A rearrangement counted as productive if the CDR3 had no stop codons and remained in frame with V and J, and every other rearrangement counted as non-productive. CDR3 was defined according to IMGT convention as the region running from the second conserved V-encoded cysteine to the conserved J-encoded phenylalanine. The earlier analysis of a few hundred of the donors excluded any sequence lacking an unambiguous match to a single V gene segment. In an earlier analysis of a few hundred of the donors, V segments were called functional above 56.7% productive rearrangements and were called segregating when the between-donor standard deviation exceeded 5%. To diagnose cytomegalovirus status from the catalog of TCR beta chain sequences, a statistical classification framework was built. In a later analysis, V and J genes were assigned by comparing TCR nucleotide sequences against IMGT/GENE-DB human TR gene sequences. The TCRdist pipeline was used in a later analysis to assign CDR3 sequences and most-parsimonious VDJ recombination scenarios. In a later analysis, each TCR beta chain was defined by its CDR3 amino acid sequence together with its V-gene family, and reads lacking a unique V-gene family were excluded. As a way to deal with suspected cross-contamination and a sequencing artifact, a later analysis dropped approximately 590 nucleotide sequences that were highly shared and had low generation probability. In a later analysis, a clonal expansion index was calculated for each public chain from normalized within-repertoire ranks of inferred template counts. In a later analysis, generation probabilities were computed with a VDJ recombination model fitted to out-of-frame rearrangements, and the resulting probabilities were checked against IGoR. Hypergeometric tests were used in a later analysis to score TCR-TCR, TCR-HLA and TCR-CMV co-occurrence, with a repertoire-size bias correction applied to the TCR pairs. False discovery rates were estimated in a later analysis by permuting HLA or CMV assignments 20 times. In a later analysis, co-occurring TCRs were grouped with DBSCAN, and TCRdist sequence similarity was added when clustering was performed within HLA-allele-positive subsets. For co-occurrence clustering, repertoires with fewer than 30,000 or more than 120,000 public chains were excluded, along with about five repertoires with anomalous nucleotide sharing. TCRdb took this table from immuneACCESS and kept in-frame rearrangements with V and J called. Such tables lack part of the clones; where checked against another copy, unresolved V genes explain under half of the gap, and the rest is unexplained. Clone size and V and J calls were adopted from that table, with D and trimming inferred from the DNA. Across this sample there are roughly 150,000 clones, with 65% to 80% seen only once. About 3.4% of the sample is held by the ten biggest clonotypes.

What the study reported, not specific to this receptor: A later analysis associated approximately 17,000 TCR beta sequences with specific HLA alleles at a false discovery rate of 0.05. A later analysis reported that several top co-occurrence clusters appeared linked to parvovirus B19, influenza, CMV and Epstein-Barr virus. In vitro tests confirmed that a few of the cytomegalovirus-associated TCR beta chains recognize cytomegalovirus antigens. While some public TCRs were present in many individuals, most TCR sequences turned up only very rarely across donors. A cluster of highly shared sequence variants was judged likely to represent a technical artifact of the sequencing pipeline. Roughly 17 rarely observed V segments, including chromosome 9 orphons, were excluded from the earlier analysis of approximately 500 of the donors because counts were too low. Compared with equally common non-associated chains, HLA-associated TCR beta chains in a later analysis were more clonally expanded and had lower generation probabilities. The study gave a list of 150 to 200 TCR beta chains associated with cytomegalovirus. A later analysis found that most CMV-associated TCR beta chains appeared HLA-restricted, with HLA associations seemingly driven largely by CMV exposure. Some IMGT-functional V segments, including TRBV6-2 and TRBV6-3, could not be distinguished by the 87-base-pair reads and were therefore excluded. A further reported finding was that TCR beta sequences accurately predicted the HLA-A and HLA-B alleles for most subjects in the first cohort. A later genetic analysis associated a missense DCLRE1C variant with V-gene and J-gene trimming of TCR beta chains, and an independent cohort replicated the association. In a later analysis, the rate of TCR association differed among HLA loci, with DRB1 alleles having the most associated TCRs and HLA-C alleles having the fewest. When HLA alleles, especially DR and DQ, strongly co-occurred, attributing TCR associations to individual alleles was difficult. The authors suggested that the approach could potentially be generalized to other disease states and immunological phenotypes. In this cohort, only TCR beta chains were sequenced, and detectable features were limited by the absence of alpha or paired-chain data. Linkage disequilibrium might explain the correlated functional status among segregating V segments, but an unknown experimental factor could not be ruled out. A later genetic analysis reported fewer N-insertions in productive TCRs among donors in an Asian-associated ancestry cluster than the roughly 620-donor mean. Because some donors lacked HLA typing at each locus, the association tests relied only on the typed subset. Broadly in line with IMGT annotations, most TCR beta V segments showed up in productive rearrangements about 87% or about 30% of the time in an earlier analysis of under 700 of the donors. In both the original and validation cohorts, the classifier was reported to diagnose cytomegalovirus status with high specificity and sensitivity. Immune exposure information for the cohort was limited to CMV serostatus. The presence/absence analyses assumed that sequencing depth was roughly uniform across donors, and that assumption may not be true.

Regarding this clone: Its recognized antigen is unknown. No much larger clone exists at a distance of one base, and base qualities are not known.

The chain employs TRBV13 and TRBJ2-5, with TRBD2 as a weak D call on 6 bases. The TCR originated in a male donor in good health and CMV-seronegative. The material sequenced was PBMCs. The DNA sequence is TGTGCCAGCAGCTTAGGGGCGCGGGGCACTTCCAGGGAGACCCAGTACTTC. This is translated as CASSLGARGTSRETQYF.